The 26 T cell receptor beta chains presented below share a single source sample, sequenced in a study of control samples from healthy donors and cancer patients. TCRdb keeps only in-frame clones here, not all; method: immunoSEQ multiplex PCR. The data show 100,000 to 120,000 clones, 88% seen once. The sequenced sample was PBMCs. The source of these receptors is a woman between 55 and 75 years old with lung cancer.

V usage is TRBV6-5 and J usage is TRBJ1-1; possible D gene TRBD1, 6 bases. Germline V gene data show CDR1 as MNHEY and CDR2 as SVGAGI. This CDR3 has 12 amino acids. Between the trimmed V and J ends, which lost 5 bases and 7 bases, there was a span of 11 bases. The CDR3: CASSTTGGEAFF. The CDR3 DNA reads TGTGCCAGCAGTACGACAGGCGGTGAAGCTTTCTTT.

The V call is TRBV20-1, the J call TRBJ1-2, with D maybe TRBD1 (6 bases). Per the germline V gene, CDR1 is DFQATT and CDR2 is SNEGSKA (reference sequence). V was trimmed by 4 bases and J by 7 bases, leaving 7 bases between them. The CDR3 spans 10 residues. The CDR3 sequence is CSANRAGYTF. For the CDR3, the DNA is TGCAGTGCTAACAGGGCTGGCTACACCTTC.

The chain links TRBV7-9 to TRBJ1-5; no clear D gene. The CDR3 length is 12 residues. V lost 2 bases and J lost 7, with 6 bases in between. CDR1 and CDR2 (germline): SEHNR, FQNEAQ (reference sequence). CDR3 sequence reads: CASSLPEQPQHF. In DNA, the CDR3 is TGTGCCAGCAGCTTACCAGAGCAGCCCCAGCATTTT.

The V gene is TRBV3-1 (or the pseudogene TRBV3-2), the J gene TRBJ2-5; the D gene could be TRBD1 or TRBD2 (6 bases each). Per germline, CDR1 LGHDT and CDR2 YNNKEL (reference sequence). The V gene lost 8 bases and the J gene lost 5 bases, with 12 bases spanning the gap. There are 12 residues in the CDR3. The CDR3 protein is CASALGGETQYF. The CDR3 region has the DNA TGTGCCAGCGCCTTAGGGGGGGAGACCCAGTACTTC.

The chain carries TRBV7-2 and TRBJ2-5, with D perhaps assigned TRBD1 or TRBD2 (5 bases each). Per the germline V gene, CDR1 is SGHTA and CDR2 is FQGNSA. V was shortened by 1 base and J by 5 bases, with 20 bases between the two germline ends. The CDR3 loop spans 17 amino acids. The CDR3 sequence: CASSLGSGQGVGETQYF. In DNA, the CDR3 is TGTGCCAGCAGCTTAGGATCGGGGCAGGGCGTCGGGGAGACCCAGTACTTC.

The gene calls are TRBV5-1 and TRBJ2-3; D perhaps matches TRBD1 (5 bases). Germline loops: CDR1 SGHRS, CDR2 YFSETQ. The CDR3 runs to 15 residues. V lost 2 bases and J lost 3, with 13 bases in between. The CDR3 here is CASSLIGQGTDTQYF. CDR3 bases: TGCGCCAGCAGCTTAATCGGACAAGGGACAGATACGCAGTATTTT.

V gene TRBV6-5 combines with J gene TRBJ2-3, with D possibly TRBD2 on 6 matching bases. The V gene lost 2 bases and the J gene lost 6 bases, with 15 bases spanning the gap. CDR3 length: 15 residues. The germline V gene encodes CDR1 MNHEY and CDR2 SVGAGI. Here the CDR3 DNA reads TGTGCCAGCAGTTACCTAGCGACGACGGTCGATACGCAGTATTTT. This translates into CASSYLATTVDTQYF.

The J gene is TRBJ1-1, the V gene TRBV18, with D maybe TRBD1 (6 bases). Deletions cut 0 bases from V and 1 base from J, with 9 bases between. CDR1 and CDR2 from the germline V gene are KGHSH and LQKENI. The CDR3 contains 15 residues. Here the CDR3 reads CASSPPDSGNTEAFF. Here the CDR3 DNA reads TGTGCCAGCTCACCACCGGACAGTGGGAACACTGAAGCTTTCTTT.

The rearrangement joins TRBV4-3 to TRBJ2-7; a weak D match, TRBD2 (5 bases). The germline V gene encodes CDR1 LGHNA and CDR2 YSLEER. V was clipped by 0 bases and J by 5 bases, with 17 bases between them. The CDR3 sequence is 16 residues long. CDR3 sequence (DNA): TGCGCCAGCAGCCAAGATGCTCGGACTCTTCTGGACGAGCAGTACTTC. It yields the protein CASSQDARTLLDEQYF.

This clone has just one count. The gene calls are TRBV19 and TRBJ1-4, with D perhaps matching TRBD1 (6 bases). Germline V CDR1 and CDR2: LNHDA, SQIVND (reference sequence). This CDR3 region has 20 residues. With 5 bases removed from V and 2 bases from J, the gap between germline ends came to 27 bases. CDR3 loop: CASSPTGTALITYTNEKLFF. As DNA, the CDR3 is TGTGCCAGTAGTCCCACAGGGACCGCCCTAATCACCTATACTAATGAAAAACTGTTTTTT.

The chain joins TRBV3-1 (or the pseudogene TRBV3-2) to TRBJ2-6; a weak D match, TRBD2 (7 bases). The V gene's germline CDR1 is LGHDT and CDR2 YNNKEL (reference sequence). This CDR3 is built from 20 residues. V lost 1 base and J lost 0, with 19 bases in between. The CDR3 spells CASSQGAPGGPISGANVLTF. CDR3 DNA sequence: TGTGCCAGCAGCCAAGGTGCCCCGGGGGGCCCAATCTCTGGGGCCAACGTCCTGACTTTC.

This clone appeared a single time. The rearrangement links TRBV30 to TRBJ1-4; D perhaps matches TRBD1 (5 bases). The CDR3 has 14 amino acids. The ends were cut back, 4 bases at V and 11 bases at J, with 20 bases in the middle. CDR1 and CDR2 (germline): GTSNPN, SVGIG (reference sequence). The CDR3 region has the DNA TGTGCCTGGACTCCGGGGCCGACGACGGGGAAACTGTTTTTT. Translation gives CAWTPGPTTGKLFF.

The chain employs TRBV3-1 (or the pseudogene TRBV3-2) and TRBJ2-1; D is undetermined. V dropped 0 bases and J dropped 10 bases, with 10 bases sitting between them. The germline V gene encodes CDR1 LGHDT and CDR2 YNNKEL (reference sequence). This CDR3 spans 13 amino acids. CDR3 amino acids: CASSQESRREQFF. CDR3 nucleotide sequence: TGTGCCAGCAGCCAAGAGAGTCGGCGGGAGCAGTTCTTC.

The CDR3 DNA reads TGTGCCAGCAGTTTGACCGTCGAACAGTACTTC. Translating gives CASSLTVEQYF. The chain employs TRBV28 and TRBJ2-7; D call uncertain. The V end was cut by 3 bases, the J end by 10 bases, with 10 bases between. CDR1 MDHEN and CDR2 SYDVKM come from the germline V gene. The CDR3 runs 11 residues.

The chain employs TRBV2 and TRBJ2-7; 9 bases fit TRBD2. This CDR3 has 14 amino acids. Germline V lookup: CDR1 SNHLY, CDR2 FYNNEI. V was clipped by 6 bases and J by 4 bases; unmatched bases: 7. The CDR3 bases are TGTGCCAGCAGAGGGGCGGGAGGGCCTTACGAGCAGTACTTC. Its translation: CASRGAGGPYEQYF.

With regard to this clone: The sample has other DNA sequences that encode this CDR3 too. The chain joins TRBV7-2 to TRBJ1-1; a weak D match, TRBD1 (6 bases). CDR3 size: 14 residues. Per germline, CDR1 SGHTA and CDR2 FQGNSA. Trimming left V 1 base short and J 2 bases short, with 8 bases between. The CDR3 coding sequence is TGTGCCAGCAGCTTAGGGGGGGCAAACACTGAAGCTTTCTTT. Its translation: CASSLGGANTEAFF.

The chain is built from TRBV6-6 and TRBJ1-5; D unresolved. Trimming stripped 2 bases from V and 3 bases from J, with 11 bases between. Germline lookup yields CDR1 MNHNY and CDR2 SVGAGI (reference sequence). This CDR3 has 15 residues. The CDR3 loop reads CASSYGPSPNQPQHF. CDR3 coding DNA: TGTGCCAGCAGTTACGGCCCTAGCCCCAATCAGCCCCAGCATTTT.

This chain connects TRBV29-1 to TRBJ2-5; possibly TRBD2 for D (7 bases). Germline V gene data show CDR1 as SQVTM and CDR2 as ANQGSEA. V was trimmed by 7 bases and J by 2 bases, leaving 14 bases between them. The CDR3 loop spans 13 amino acids. The CDR3, as DNA: TGCAGCGGGGAGGGGGGGCAGCAAGAGACCCAGTACTTC. It specifies CSGEGGQQETQYF.

This rearrangement joins TRBV4-1 to TRBJ2-1, with D unresolved. The CDR3 runs to 16 residues. Deletions cut 1 base from V and 0 bases from J, with 10 bases between. CDR1 MGHRA and CDR2 YSYEKL come from the germline V gene. The CDR3 region has the DNA TGCGCCAGCAGCCAAGTTGACATCCTCTCCTACAATGAGCAGTTCTTC. Its translation is CASSQVDILSYNEQFF.

V usage is TRBV5-1 and J usage is TRBJ2-1; possibly TRBD1 or TRBD2 for D (6 bases each). Germline V CDR1 and CDR2: SGHRS, YFSETQ. V lost 3 bases and J lost 1, with 14 bases in between. The CDR3 length is 16 residues. The CDR3, as DNA: TGCGCCAGCAGCTCCGCCGGAGGGGGATCCTACAATGAGCAGTTCTTC. It codes for CASSSAGGGSYNEQFF.

V is TRBV4-3 and J is TRBJ2-7; TRBD1 or TRBD2 may be the D gene (7 bases each). Trimming left V 4 bases short and J 3 bases short, with 16 bases between. The CDR3 is 15 residues long. Germline V gene lookup returns CDR1 LGHNA and CDR2 YSLEER. The CDR3 spells CASSRATGTIYEQYF. The CDR3 DNA reads TGCGCCAGCAGCCGGGCGACAGGGACTATCTACGAGCAGTACTTC.

This chain links TRBV7-9 with TRBJ2-1, with D perhaps TRBD2 (6 bases). Per the germline V gene, CDR1 is SEHNR and CDR2 is FQNEAQ (reference sequence). The CDR3 runs to 16 residues. The V end lost 4 bases, the J end lost 9 bases, and 22 bases lay between the germline ends. The CDR3: CASSSSSRGTLLEQFF. The CDR3, as DNA: TGTGCCAGCAGCTCATCATCTCGGGGGACGCTCCTTGAGCAGTTCTTC.

The chain employs TRBV5-5 and TRBJ1-3, with TRBD1 matching 10 bases. J gave up 1 base and V 2 bases, and 3 bases lay outside the gene matches. The CDR3 has 16 amino acids. Germline V gene sequence: CDR1 SGHKS, CDR2 YYEKEE (reference sequence). Written as DNA, the CDR3 is TGTGCCAGCAGCTTAGACAGGGGGCGATCTGGAAACACCATATATTTT. As protein: CASSLDRGRSGNTIYF. Full variable domain (rest looked up from reference TRBV5-5 and TRBJ1-3): DAGVTQSPTHLIKTRGQQVTLRCSPISGHKSVSWYQQVLGQGPQFIFQYYEKEERGRGNFPDRFSARQFPNYSSELNVNALLLGDSALYLCASSLDRGRSGNTIYFGEGSWLTVV.

In regard to this clone: Distinct nucleotide sequences in the sample also encode this CDR3. This chain joins TRBV3-1 (or the pseudogene TRBV3-2) and TRBJ2-7; no clear D gene. Germline-derived CDR1 and CDR2 are LGHDT and YNNKEL (reference sequence). The CDR3 is made up of 12 amino acids. Trimming stripped 1 base from V and 3 bases from J, with 4 bases between. The CDR3 spells CASSQAGYEQYF. The DNA for the CDR3 is TGTGCCAGCAGCCAAGCGGGCTACGAGCAGTACTTC.

Here the CDR3 reads CASSPDPLGSYGYTF. For the CDR3, the DNA is TGTGCCAGCAGCCCCGATCCGTTGGGGAGCTATGGCTACACCTTC. This sequence joins TRBV7-8 and TRBJ1-2; no definite D call. Germline V gene data show CDR1 as SGHVS and CDR2 as FQNEAQ. The V gene lost 5 bases and the J gene lost 4 bases, with 17 bases spanning the gap. The length of the CDR3 is 15 residues.

This chain joins TRBV25-1 and TRBJ1-4; D gene uncertain. V was cut by 1 base and J by 7 bases, with 4 bases left in between. Germline V CDR1 and CDR2: MGHDK, SYGVNS. This CDR3 comprises 12 residues. In DNA form, the CDR3 reads TGTGCCAGCAGTGAATTGGTTGAAAAACTGTTTTTT. Translated, it gives CASSELVEKLFF.